Presented here are 6 T cell receptor beta chains from one specimen sequenced in a study of PD-L1 blockade in urothelial cancer. As to time point: peripheral blood 6 weeks after treatment start. Only in-frame clones appear in the TCRdb table, and some are missing; sequencing was by immunoSEQ multiplex PCR. The sample lists approximately 47,000 clones; about 82% were seen once. The sample in question was PBMCs, obtained around atezolizumab (anti-PD-L1) treatment. These receptors all come from a man between 65 and 79 years old with urothelial cancer.

The rearrangement joins TRBV18 to TRBJ1-5, with D possibly TRBD1 on 5 matching bases. This CDR3 region has 15 residues. Trimming took off 3 bases at V and 2 bases at J, with 11 bases between the two ends. CDR1 and CDR2 (germline): KGHSH, LQKENI. Here the CDR3 reads CASSPEGMGNQPQHF. The CDR3, as DNA: TGTGCCAGCTCACCGGAGGGGATGGGCAATCAGCCCCAGCATTTT.

The chain links TRBV2 to TRBJ2-3; TRBD1 might be the D (7 bases). Germline V gene data show CDR1 as SNHLY and CDR2 as FYNNEI. Trimming stripped 7 bases from V and 3 bases from J, with 14 bases between. The CDR3 loop spans 14 amino acids. The CDR3 DNA follows: TGTGCCAGCAAGAACAGGGGAGGAACAGATACGCAGTATTTT. Translation: CASKNRGGTDTQYF.

The rearrangement uses TRBV5-1 and TRBJ1-5; D possibly corresponds to TRBD1 (6 bases). CDR3 size: 15 residues. Looked up from germline, CDR1 is SGHRS and CDR2 is YFSETQ. V dropped 2 bases and J dropped 3 bases, with 12 bases sitting between them. CDR3: CASSFEGQNNQPQHF. Here the CDR3 DNA reads TGCGCCAGCAGCTTTGAAGGACAGAACAATCAGCCCCAGCATTTT.

The CDR3 DNA reads as TGTGCCAGCAGCTTAGATCTAGCGGGATTACGAGATGAGCAGTTCTTC. Translated, it gives CASSLDLAGLRDEQFF. The chain links TRBV7-8 to TRBJ2-1; 9 bases line up with TRBD2. This CDR3 has 16 residues. V shed 1 base and J 8 bases; nucleotides not matched to a gene: 9. The germline V gene encodes CDR1 SGHVS and CDR2 FQNEAQ.

The chain carries TRBV18 and TRBJ1-1, with 8 bases matching TRBD1. The CDR3 contains 15 residues. Germline CDR1 KGHSH, CDR2 LQKENI. V lost 3 bases and J lost 2; bases outside the gene matches: 5. The CDR3 spells CASSPRTGRNTEAFF. In nucleotides, the CDR3 is TGTGCCAGCTCACCTCGGACAGGGAGAAACACTGAAGCTTTCTTT.

The chain is built from TRBV14 and TRBJ2-1, with 10 bases aligning to TRBD2. Germline V gene lookup returns CDR1 SGHDN and CDR2 FVKESK. V shed 4 bases, J shed 2 bases, and the junction held 8 bases outside the gene matches. CDR3 length: 17 residues. CDR3 sequence: CASSRLILAGAYNEQFF. CDR3 coding DNA: TGTGCCAGCAGCCGACTGATCCTAGCGGGAGCCTACAATGAGCAGTTCTTC. Full variable domain (rest looked up from reference TRBV14 and TRBJ2-1): EAGVTQFPSHSVIEKGQTVTLRCDPISGHDNLYWYRRVMGKEIKFLLHFVKESKQDESGMPNNRFLAERTGGTYSTLKVQPAELEDSGVYFCASSRLILAGAYNEQFFGPGTRLTVL.